The entry below describes one T cell receptor (beta chain). This clone is a singleton in its sample. Its target antigen remains unknown. No base quality values were provided; no much bigger clone lies one nucleotide off. Via the germline V gene (reference sequence), CDR1 is SGHNT and CDR2 YYREEE. Compared with germline, V lacks 5 bases and J lacks 8 bases; bases without a gene match: 18. The CDR3 goes from the cysteine to the phenylalanine over 18 residues. Only the CDR3 DNA is retained, 54 bases long and in frame from the first base. The data belong to a study of long-term antiretroviral therapy in people with HIV (dated by TCRdb to about 2022). Background for the entire study: The earliest samples were collected approximately a decade before the 2015 WHO recommendation for immediate ART, a period when ART was typically delayed until CD4 counts fell. A retrospective serial study tested whether ART initiation and durable HIV suppression were associated with changes in peripheral blood TRB repertoire composition and diversity. A total of under 250 cryopreserved PBMC samples were contributed to the cohort by 30 adults with confirmed HIV infection, with samples collected serially over a mean of approximately six years (range 1-12). Among the 30 to 35 participants with HIV, eleven were female. Test extractions of a monoclonal T-cell line alongside approximately 34 polyclonal samples showed no cross-contamination during QIAcube processing.

Inclusion was restricted to participants for whom at least one PBMC sample before ART initiation and at least two post-ART samples were available. Every participant with HIV received treatment in the United States of America. Before DNA extraction, cryopreserved samples containing about 0.9-10 million PBMC were thawed and washed. At the time of the earliest PBMC sample for each participant with HIV, ages ranged from 23 to 54 years. Per participant, PBMC samples came from 1-4 timepoints prior to ART initiation and 2-8 timepoints following ART initiation, for a median of 7 samples. For every participant, serial HIV viral load, CD4+ T-cell count, ART history and demographic data were obtained. A Qiagen kit on a QIAcube was used to extract genomic DNA from unsorted PBMC, with samples processed in batches of 12. Overall study results and their limits: ART initiation was associated with a significant increase in TRB diversity, but diversity stayed significantly below transplant donor controls even after long-term ART. HIV repertoires had narrower CDR3 length ranges than controls, and the network structure suggested an antigen-experienced repertoire that shifted only slightly toward naive after ART. Because pre-ART samples had limited cell numbers, profiling was done on unsorted PBMC rather than on sorted CD4+ and CD8+ T cells. Owing to limited PBMC availability, only the TCR beta chain was sequenced, without alpha chain pairing. The samples span the years 2004 to 2017, and the ART regimens used at that time may not be as effective as current regimens. Inferences about post-ART repertoire changes were limited because no data were available on ART adherence, viral resistance or therapy changes. At every time point, the repertoire was dominated by expanded TRB clones first identified before ART initiation, although this dominance fluctuated and, in many PLHIV, declined after ART.

The immunoSEQ hsTCRB v3.0 assay was used at survey level resolution to sequence the TRB variable region. The targeted TRB sequencing depth was about 35,000-55,000 T-cell genomes per sample. TRB libraries were pooled and sequenced on an Illumina MiSeq using a v3 150-cycle kit. In the paper's pipeline: Analysis of repertoires was carried out in R inside a reproducible Nextflow workflow spanning QC, data transformation and analysis. Custom analyses were implemented in LymphoSeq2, an R package for AIRR-Seq data exploration. After excluding a few samples that yielded fewer than 5000 total TRB sequences, approximately 180 HIV repertoires remained for analysis. Among the approximately 200 retained HIV repertoires, roughly 60 were collected before ART initiation and around 130 were collected after ART initiation. Repertoires were downsampled to 5000 TRB nucleotide sequences, with summary statistics averaged over 100 downsampling iterations. The analysis kept only TRB sequences whose CDR3 regions were at least seven amino acids long. A Shannon entropy-derived clonality score and the Gini coefficient were used to measure diversity. In the repertoire networks, any two of the top 5000 CDR3 amino acid sequences were connected whenever the two sequences differed by an edit distance of one. For TRB CDR3 amino acid sequences, GLIPH2 was used to predict antigen specificity groups and MHC restriction. To flag known associations with CMV, EBV, HIV or tissue antigens, CDR3 amino acid sequences were compared against VDJdb and McPAS-TCR. Pre-ART, post-ART and control groups were compared with Wilcoxon signed-rank tests and Holm-Bonferroni correction. The source is immuneACCESS, and TCRdb retained only in-frame sequences with V and J called. Part of the clones is not carried over; for the studies checked, unresolved V genes explain less than half of this, and the remainder is unexplained. That table furnishes V, J and clone size, whereas the DNA furnished D and trimming. Within this sample are some 16,000 clones, with approximately 84% of them counted one time only. The leading ten clones occupy roughly 5.6% of the sample.

This specimen was unsorted PBMCs, taken 0.5 years after starting antiretroviral therapy. The sequence joins TRBV5-4 to TRBJ2-1; the central 11 bases match TRBD2. The TCR was taken from a woman in her forties with HIV. The CDR3 has the sequence CASRGWGLAGGLLDEQFF. The nucleotide sequence reads TGTGCCAGCAGGGGCTGGGGGCTAGCGGGAGGACTTCTGGATGAGCAGTTCTTC.